A selection of T cell receptor beta chains follows, all from one sample in a study of control samples from healthy donors and cancer patients. Sequencing used immunoSEQ multiplex PCR; TCRdb keeps in-frame clones, though not all of them. The sample gives about 150,000 clones, about nine tenths of which show up once; 4.9% is in the top ten. Sequenced sample: blood. The source is a man aged 25 to 40 in good health. Both conserved end residues are part of each CDR3.

v_gene	j_gene	CDR3aa
TRBV7-9	TRBJ1-1	CASSHGQVNTEAFF
TRBV7-2	TRBJ1-6	CASSPQEYNSPLHF
TRBV9	TRBJ2-2	CASSEATSGFGELFF
TRBV6-5	TRBJ2-5	CASSPPHGIETQYF
TRBV6-5	TRBJ1-1	CASSYSGAHTEAFF
TRBV12-5	TRBJ2-3	CASGLVPTGQVFPDTQYF
TRBV4-1	TRBJ2-1	CASSQVDEDEQFF
TRBV7-8	TRBJ1-5	CASSPGAGPQHF
TRBV21-1	TRBJ2-7	CASSKGWTGNLYEQYF
TRBV4-2	TRBJ2-5	CASSQDLTSGPQETQYF
TRBV15	TRBJ2-7	CATSRNRAAQGYEQYF
TRBV6-5	TRBJ1-2	CASSYENRGTYGYTF
TRBV19	TRBJ2-3	CASKRRGGPDTQYF